These 27 T cell receptor beta chains were sequenced from one sample in a study of T cells in Graves' hyperthyroidism and ophthalmopathy. RNA transcripts yielded amplified TCR beta CDR3 regions. A first-round RT-PCR of the TCR CDR3 used the HTBI primer set. MiXCR, applied by TCRdb to the multiplex PCR reads, yields one record per CDR3 protein. The data contain around 480,000 distinct CDR3 sequences, over 13% of them singletons. The sequencing input was blood. Receptor source: a woman under 30 with Graves' hyperthyroidism.

V usage is TRBV7-3 and J usage is TRBJ1-2; D remains ambiguous. V gave up 5 bases and J gave up 6 bases, with 10 bases separating them. The CDR3 runs to 12 residues. Germline V gene sequence: CDR1 SGHTA, CDR2 FQGTGA. CDR3 loop: CASSASFHGYTF. The DNA of the CDR3 is TGTGCCAGCAGCGCTAGTTTCCATGGCTACACCTTC.

This clonotype was seen at least ten times. The J gene is TRBJ1-2, the V gene TRBV19, with D unclear. The V end lost 5 bases, the J end lost 2 bases, and 9 bases lay between the germline ends. CDR3 length: 13 residues. Germline CDR1 is LNHDA and CDR2 is SQIVND (reference sequence). CDR3 region: CASSPAVNYGYTF. CDR3 nucleotide sequence: TGTGCCAGTAGTCCGGCTGTCAACTATGGCTACACCTTC.

Ten or more counts support this clonotype. The chain has TRBV3-1 and TRBJ1-1; maybe TRBD1 (6 bases). CDR1 LGHDT and CDR2 YNNKEL come from the germline V gene (reference sequence). Trimming removed 4 bases at V and 4 bases at J, with 16 bases between. The CDR3 consists of 15 residues. Here the CDR3 reads CASSLSRGLGTEAFF. In nucleotides, the CDR3 is TGTGCCAGCAGCCTTTCCAGGGGTTTGGGCACTGAAGCTTTCTTT.

The chain has TRBV28 and TRBJ1-1; D perhaps matches TRBD1 (5 bases). Looked up from germline, CDR1 is MDHEN and CDR2 is SYDVKM. V was cut by 2 bases and J by 10 bases, with 11 bases left in between. This CDR3 spans 12 amino acids. CDR3 DNA sequence: TGTGCCAGCAGTTTAGATCAGGGCTCAGCTTTCTTT. Residues: CASSLDQGSAFF.

This clonotype was picked up many times. The chain is built from TRBV12-3 or TRBV12-4 and TRBJ2-1; TRBD1 aligns across 8 bases. With 3 bases clipped from V and 9 bases from J, the junction kept 7 bases outside the gene matches. CDR3 length: 14 amino acids. For the CDR3, the DNA is TGTGCCAGCAGTTTGAGGACAGGGACGGGTGAGCAGTTCTTC. This codes for CASSLRTGTGEQFF.

This clonotype appeared many times. The chain combines TRBV4-1 with TRBJ2-3; D not resolved. CDR3 length: 14 residues. The germline gives CDR1 MGHRA, CDR2 YSYEKL. Trimming left V 1 base short and J 2 bases short, with 7 bases between. The CDR3 loop is CASSQGRLTDTQYF. The CDR3 nucleotides read TGCGCCAGCAGCCAAGGGCGGCTCACAGATACGCAGTATTTT.

This clonotype has only a few counts. The chain couples TRBV29-1 to TRBJ2-1; 10 bases line up with TRBD2. Germline CDR1 is SQVTM and CDR2 is ANQGSEA. The CDR3 has 14 residues. V gave up 4 bases and J gave up 10 bases; unmatched junction bases: 10. The DNA of the CDR3 is TGCAGCGTTGGGGTAAGGCTAGCGGGAGAGGAGCAGTTCTTC. Translated, it gives CSVGVRLAGEEQFF.

The table lists this clonotype with many counts. V gene TRBV9 combines with J gene TRBJ2-3, with no clear D. Germline V lookup: CDR1 SGDLS, CDR2 YYNGEE. The CDR3 spans 15 residues. V lost 0 bases to trimming and J lost 0 bases, with 8 bases between them. The chain's CDR3 is CASSVESVSTDTQYF. The CDR3 DNA reads TGTGCCAGCAGCGTAGAATCTGTAAGCACAGATACGCAGTATTTT.

This clonotype was detected many times. CDR3 amino acids: CASSLGSIGTPNQPQHF. In nucleotides, the CDR3 is TGTGCCAGCAGCTTAGGCTCAATAGGGACACCGAATCAGCCCCAGCATTTT. The genes are TRBV11-2 and TRBJ1-5, with D perhaps matching TRBD1 (6 bases). The CDR3 runs 17 residues. Germline CDR1 SGHAT, CDR2 FQNNGV. V was clipped by 1 base and J by 4 bases, with 17 bases between them.

This clonotype came up many times. In DNA, the CDR3 is TGTGCCAGCAGCCCCGCCACCCGCAAGGGTGAAAAACTGTTTTTT. Translated, it gives CASSPATRKGEKLFF. The V call is TRBV7-9, the J call TRBJ1-4; no clear D gene. The CDR3 loop spans 15 amino acids. Germline loops: CDR1 SEHNR, CDR2 FQNEAQ (reference sequence). Trimming stripped 5 bases from V and 7 bases from J, with 17 bases between.

In this sample, this clonotype turned up many times. The chain couples TRBV12-3 or TRBV12-4 to TRBJ1-1; no firm D call. V gave up 6 bases and J gave up 6 bases, with 17 bases separating them. CDR3 length: 14 residues. CDR3 nucleotides: TGTGCCAGCAGCGGCCGGGCCCGTGGGGCTGAAGCTTTCTTT. As protein: CASSGRARGAEAFF.

There are many counts of this clonotype. The J gene is TRBJ2-7, the V gene TRBV7-3; the D call may be TRBD1 or TRBD2 (5 bases each). Germline V CDR1 and CDR2: SGHTA, FQGTGA. V lost 5 bases and J lost 4, with 12 bases in between. This CDR3 region has 13 residues. CDR3 sequence (DNA): TGTGCCAGCAGCCCGAGGGGTGGGTACGAGCAGTACTTC. This sequence encodes CASSPRGGYEQYF.

This clonotype was seen repeatedly, ten times or more. The chain has TRBV12-3 or TRBV12-4 and TRBJ2-7, with 8 bases matching TRBD2. V was pared by 5 bases and J by 3 bases, with 6 bases of the junction left unmatched. The CDR3 is 14 amino acids. CDR3 residues: CASSPGTSLYEQYF. In nucleotides, the CDR3 is TGTGCCAGCAGTCCCGGGACTAGTCTCTACGAGCAGTACTTC.

At least ten counts were recorded for this clonotype. The J gene is TRBJ2-5, the V gene TRBV7-2; no firm D call. V lost 1 base and J 2 bases, leaving 11 bases between the germline ends. From germline, CDR1 is SGHTA and CDR2 FQGNSA. This CDR3 comprises 15 residues. Here the CDR3 reads CASSLEDGRQETQYF. CDR3 in DNA: TGTGCCAGCAGCTTAGAAGACGGGCGTCAAGAGACCCAGTACTTC.

This clonotype was recorded at least ten times. This CDR3 reads CASSFRGRTGELFF. The CDR3 coding sequence is TGTGCCAGCAGCTTCAGGGGGCGAACCGGGGAGCTGTTTTTT. The V call is TRBV11-2, the J call TRBJ2-2, with TRBD1 identical over 8 bases. V lost 3 bases and J lost 5; bases outside the gene matches: 2. In germline, CDR1 is SGHAT, CDR2 FQNNGV. The CDR3 totals 14 residues.

This clonotype has at least ten counts. The chain combines TRBV3-1 with TRBJ2-7; D is unclear. CDR1 is LGHDT and CDR2 is YNNKEL in the germline V gene (reference sequence). Trimming took 0 bases from V and 2 from J, leaving 5 bases between them. The CDR3 runs to 13 residues. In DNA, the CDR3 is TGTGCCAGCAGCCAAGAAGGGACCTACGAGCAGTACGTC. Translating it yields CASSQEGTYEQYV.

At least ten counts were recorded for this clonotype. The rearrangement joins TRBV30 to TRBJ1-1; a weak D match, TRBD1 (5 bases). The CDR3 contains 14 residues. Trimming left V 8 bases short and J 2 bases short, with 18 bases between. Germline loops: CDR1 GTSNPN, CDR2 SVGIG (reference sequence). This CDR3 reads CALGVPGSNTEAFF. CDR3 DNA: TGTGCCCTTGGAGTCCCAGGGTCCAACACTGAAGCTTTCTTT.

This clonotype was counted at least ten times. The rearrangement joins TRBV12-5 to TRBJ1-4; TRBD1 aligns across 10 bases. This CDR3 is built from 13 residues. Losses at the gene ends were 6 bases for V and 7 bases for J; bases not matched to a gene: 2. Germline V gene data show CDR1 as LGHNT and CDR2 as FRNRAP. This chain's CDR3 is CASGGQGGEKLFF. CDR3 DNA sequence: TGTGCTAGTGGCGGACAGGGGGGTGAAAAACTGTTTTTT.

The gene calls are TRBV7-3 and TRBJ1-3, with D possibly TRBD1 on 5 matching bases. CDR3 length: 13 residues. Deletions cut 3 bases from V and 3 bases from J, with 6 bases between. The V gene's germline CDR1 is SGHTA and CDR2 FQGTGA. CDR3 bases: TGTGCCAGCAGCTTGGACAATGGAAACACCATATATTTT. This sequence encodes CASSLDNGNTIYF.

This clonotype was found many times. The V call is TRBV27, the J call TRBJ1-5, with 9 nucleotides matching TRBD1. This CDR3 region has 13 residues. With 5 bases clipped from V and 9 bases from J, the junction kept 5 bases outside the gene matches. Germline assignment: CDR1 MNHEY and CDR2 SMNVEV (reference sequence). The CDR3 is CASSRDREGPQHF. The CDR3 nucleotides are TGTGCCAGCAGTCGGGACAGGGAAGGGCCCCAGCATTTT.

This clonotype was seen repeatedly, ten times or more. The CDR3 loop reads CASSPATGGYEQYV. CDR3 bases: TGCGCCAGCAGCCCGGCGACAGGGGGCTACGAGCAGTACGTC. J is TRBJ2-7 and V is TRBV5-1; TRBD1 aligns across 9 bases. The CDR3 has 14 residues. Trimming removed 4 bases from V and 3 bases from J; junction bases left unmatched: 5. In germline, CDR1 is SGHRS, CDR2 YFSETQ.

Points on this clonotype: Given the absence of the conserved phenylalanine or tryptophan at the CDR3 end, a read error is likely. The rearrangement uses TRBV12-3 or TRBV12-4 and TRBJ2-3, with a possible D match to TRBD2 (5 bases). The CDR3 contains 17 residues. V was pared by 6 bases and J by 0 bases, with 19 bases between. As DNA, the CDR3 is TGTGCCAGCAGCCAGCGGCGGATAAGATCTAGCACAGATACGCAGTATCTT. Translation gives CASSQRRIRSSTDTQYL.

This clonotype was seen ten or more times. This chain joins TRBV10-1 and TRBJ2-1; possibly TRBD2 for D (6 bases). Germline V CDR1 and CDR2: WNHNN, SYGVQD (reference sequence). This CDR3 has 13 amino acids. The V and J ends lost 4 bases and 10 bases respectively, with 14 bases between them. CDR3 DNA sequence: TGCGCCAGCAGTGCACTCCGGGACTCCGAGCAGTTCTTC. It is translated as CASSALRDSEQFF.

The chain uses TRBV30 and TRBJ1-2; possible D gene TRBD1, 5 bases. Germline V gene data show CDR1 as GTSNPN and CDR2 as SVGIG (reference sequence). The CDR3 consists of 13 residues. V was cut by 5 bases and J by 5 bases, with 15 bases left in between. CDR3 in DNA: TGTGCCTGGCGCCTGGGGCCGGAGTATGGCTACACCTTC. It is translated as CAWRLGPEYGYTF.

For this clonotype: This clone may be a read error of a much larger clone one base away. The chain links TRBV5-6 to TRBJ2-7, with D unclear. V was clipped by 3 bases and J by 0 bases, with 13 bases between them. The CDR3 has 15 residues. Germline V gives CDR1 SGHDT, CDR2 YYEEEE. CDR3 protein: CASSYRTVSSYEQYF. CDR3 sequence (DNA): TGTGCCAGCAGCTATAGGACGGTAAGCTCCTACGAGCAGTACTTC.

This clonotype was observed at least ten times. The rearrangement links TRBV7-2 to TRBJ2-7; weak D call: TRBD1 (6 bases). The V and J ends lost 0 bases and 0 bases respectively, with 9 bases between them. The germline V gene encodes CDR1 SGHTA and CDR2 FQGNSA. The CDR3 sequence is 15 residues long. The CDR3 loop reads CASSLALDSSYEQYF. As DNA, the CDR3 is TGTGCCAGCAGCTTAGCGTTGGACAGCTCCTACGAGCAGTACTTC.

Many counts were recorded for this clonotype. The gene calls are TRBV6-1 and TRBJ2-5; maybe TRBD2 (6 bases). Germline CDR1 and CDR2: MNHNS and SASEGT. Trimming pared 8 bases from V and 1 base from J, leaving 8 bases between. This CDR3 contains 12 residues. CDR3 residues: CASLGGQETQYF. In DNA, the CDR3 is TGTGCCAGCCTGGGAGGCCAAGAGACCCAGTACTTC.